The T cell receptor beta chain described here comes from a study of blood T cell repertoires in COVID-19. Study-level background: T cells, B-cell-depleted T cells, or PBMCs supplied cDNA or gDNA.

The protocol was immunoSEQ multiplex PCR, while the TCRdb copy is restricted to in-frame clones and leaves out a portion. Of around 240,000 clones listed, 70% to 90% are singletons. Recruits, aged roughly 18 to 89 years, lived in 25 or so US areas. Assignment of participants to cohorts was predicated upon participant-reported clinical history. Recovered status applied to Cohort 3 donors who had two consecutive negative PCRs. It also applied to those with clearance or with symptom resolution. The sequence was obtained from a woman between 50 and 59 years old who had recovered from COVID-19. Input material: PBMCs or T cells enriched from blood (not recorded which).

The CDR3 loop is CASSLVAGANNEQFF. DNA of the CDR3: TGCGCCAGCAGCTTGGTGGCAGGGGCGAACAATGAGCAGTTCTTC. The chain joins TRBV5-1 to TRBJ2-1; perhaps TRBD1 as D (6 bases). CDR1 is SGHRS and CDR2 is YFSETQ in the germline V gene. The CDR3 has 15 residues. V lost 0 bases to trimming and J lost 5 bases, with 12 bases between them.